This TCR beta chain was found in a study of post-analysis software for immune sequencing data. Study conclusions and caveats: About five TRBV segments appeared more often in patients than in controls, and TRBV5-6, TRBV5-1 and TRBV20-1 were among these.

This CDR3 is built from 17 residues. V was shortened by 5 bases and J by 8 bases, with 26 bases between the two germline ends. Per germline, CDR1 SGDLS and CDR2 YYNGEE. Prepared TCR beta cDNA libraries contained unique molecular identifiers. TCRdb processed the PCR reads anew with MiXCR; each CDR3 protein has one entry. The sample includes a few hundred thousand distinct CDR3 sequences, 39% of them seen just once. About this clonotype: Its matching antigen is unknown.

V is TRBV9 and J is TRBJ2-1, with a tentative D call TRBD2 (7 bases). The sequence was obtained from a girl aged 2-10 years with multiple sclerosis. Sequenced sample: blood. The CDR3 region is CASSFPQGQTSRDEQFF. In DNA form, the CDR3 reads TGTGCCAGCAGTTTCCCGCAGGGGCAGACTAGCAGGGATGAGCAGTTCTTC.